A selection of T cell receptor beta chains follows, all from one sample in a study of cytomegalovirus exposure and HLA in healthy donors. Data came from immunoSEQ multiplex PCR; TCRdb stores just in-frame clones and leaves some out. The sample comprises 150,000 to 200,000 clones, 70% to 80% of which are singletons, and approximately 2% rests with the top ten. The sample comprised PBMCs. These receptor sequences come from a man aged 30-40 years in good health and CMV-seronegative. Each CDR3 is given with its conserved first and last residue. A clone size is listed for some rows: how often the clone was seen (once, few, many), or a class if it is expanded.

once | TRBV5-1 | CASSNGQGNIPNEKLFF
. | TRBV2 | CASRTAGGAFYEQYF
. | TRBV6-5 | CASSYGAGGPSEQYF
. | TRBV6-6 | CASSQRGGETQYF
. | TRBV5-6 | CASSLGAGGRIDTQYF
. | TRBV2 | CASGVLEYSYNEQFF
. | TRBV28 | CASSSGTANQPQHF
. | TRBV2 | CASSEGEALDVPEAFF
. | TRBV25-1 | CASTSAWRTEAFF
once | TRBV28 | CASSSPPGQVYSNQPQHF
. | TRBV11-2 | CASSDRWEGFYNEQFF
. | TRBV25-1 | CASSPLAGGGYEQYF
. | TRBV19 | CASTDRENSYEQYF
. | TRBV6-7 | CASSYLKAGTGGAGETQYF
. | TRBV5-1 | CASSRDRGFPWEQYF
. | TRBV28 | CASSLLGDTQYF
few | TRBV27 | CASSWRTGDSYEQYF
. | TRBV14 | CASSQGTGTLNNSPLHF
. | TRBV5-1 | CASSRDGGVPNEKLFF
. | TRBV5-5 | CASSWRLAESYEQYF
. | TRBV7-9 | CASSLGLAGGDEQYF
. | TRBV6-5 | CASSTAGFQEQFF
. | TRBV6-1 | CASSDAEGTGYTF
. | TRBV28 | CASSPVVVQETQYF
. | TRBV5-1 | CASSWEVGKNTEAFF
. | TRBV6-5 | CASRLQGTYEQYF
. | TRBV7-9 | CASSSDRVTDTQYF
. | TRBV6-1 | CASRGAGLNQYF
. | TRBV5-4 | CASSLERQGRNTIYF
. | TRBV6-1 | CASSAPYEQFF
. | TRBV5-1 | CASSLAGGTGVEDTQYF
. | TRBV19 | CASSKLAEPTYEQYF